This TCR beta chain was documented in a study of blood T cell repertoires in COVID-19. As for the study in general: Samples representing acute and convalescent COVID-19 were sourced from the United States, Italy and Spain. T cells, B-cell-depleted T cells, or PBMCs provided the cDNA or gDNA that served as material.

As regards this clone: This sample also contains other DNA sequences that code for the same CDR3.

Profiling relied on immunoSEQ multiplex PCR, and the TCRdb table lists in-frame clones only, not all of them. This sample carries some 200,000 clones, roughly 75% of them seen once, and the ten largest clones take roughly 6%. The sequence came from a woman in her sixties or seventies with acute or convalescent COVID-19. Sequences were obtained from peripheral blood.

DNA of the CDR3: TGTGCCAGCAGTCTAGCGGGAGTGGAAGAGACCCAGTACTTC. Residues: CASSLAGVEETQYF. This chain uses TRBV28 with TRBJ2-5, with 10 bases lining up with TRBD2. The CDR3 has 14 amino acids. With 5 bases clipped from V and 3 bases from J, the junction kept 3 bases outside the gene matches. Germline V CDR1 and CDR2: MDHEN, SYDVKM. The full variable domain, its missing parts supplied by reference TRBV28 and TRBJ2-5, is DVKVTQSSRYLVKRTGEKVFLECVQDMDHENMFWYRQDPGLGLRLIYFSYDVKMKEKGDIPEGYSVSREKKERFSLILESASTNQTSMYLCASSLAGVEETQYFGPGTRLLVL.